Presented here are 8 T cell receptor beta chains from one specimen sequenced in a study of human T cells and chemical hapten exposure (dated by TCRdb to 2020 to 2022). The time point tag for this specimen amounts to: pre-sensitization, week 0. Per the publication, the treatment or condition label means: therapeutic diphenylcyclopropenone sensitization with weekly scalp DPC. The receptor library was made with RACE. The sample was run on a NextSeq 500. TCRdb reran the public reads through fastp at Q25 and MiXCR, keeping productive beta chains. CDR3 protein sequences are deduplicated, and each keeps its most common genes and DNA. This sample has 300,000 to 450,000 distinct CDR3 sequences in its table, and approximately 5% of those were observed once. Jointly, the top ten make up roughly 8.2% of the sample. Sequencing used whole blood, obtained in connection with sensitization to the hapten diphenylcyclopropenone (DPC). These receptors were obtained from a woman aged 18-29 years with alopecia areata. Some clones in this sample may be carry-over from other donors' samples.

This clonotype was seen at least ten times. V usage is TRBV7-8 and J usage is TRBJ2-7; weak D call: TRBD2 (6 bases). Trimming took off 0 bases at V and 3 bases at J, with 12 bases between the two ends. The CDR3 contains 15 residues. CDR1 SGHVS and CDR2 FQNEAQ come from the germline V gene. The CDR3 region has the DNA TGTGCCAGCAGCTTAGCGTTAGGAGGGGTCTACGAGCAGTACTTC. Its translation: CASSLALGGVYEQYF.

This clonotype was seen only a few times. The CDR3: CASSGGEDGYTF. CDR3 DNA: TGTGCCAGCAGCGGGGGGGAAGATGGCTACACCTTC. The rearrangement joins TRBV9 to TRBJ1-2, with D perhaps matching TRBD1 (5 bases). CDR3 length: 12 amino acids. In germline, CDR1 is SGDLS, CDR2 YYNGEE. The V gene lost 3 bases and the J gene lost 6 bases, with 9 bases spanning the gap.

This clonotype was counted between two and nine times. The chain combines TRBV7-9 with TRBJ1-2; D is unresolved. V gave up 3 bases and J gave up 4 bases, with 9 bases separating them. CDR3 size: 13 residues. Germline CDR1 reads SEHNR; CDR2 reads FQNEAQ (reference sequence). This CDR3 reads CASSFVFGYGYTF. CDR3 sequence (DNA): TGTGCCAGCAGCTTTGTCTTTGGCTATGGCTACACCTTC. Looking up the rest from reference TRBV7-9 and TRBJ1-2 gives the full variable domain: DTGVSQNPRHKITKRGQNVTFRCDPISEHNRLYWYRQTLGQGPEFLTYFQNEAQLEKSRLLSDRFSAERPKGSFSTLEIQRTEQGDSAMYLCASSFVFGYGYTFGSGTRLTVV.

On this clonotype: A much more abundant neighbour one base away suggests this may be a read error. This is likely a read error, given that the CDR3 carries no conserved phenylalanine or tryptophan at its end. The rearrangement links TRBV6-6 to TRBJ1-2; weak D call: TRBD1 (6 bases). This CDR3 comprises 15 residues. V lost 2 bases and J 4 bases, leaving 14 bases between the germline ends. CDR1 is MNHNY and CDR2 is SVGAGI in the germline V gene (reference sequence). This CDR3 is CASSYDPGQSYGYTI. The CDR3 DNA follows: TGTGCCAGCAGTTACGACCCTGGACAGTCCTATGGCTACACCATC.

This clonotype has just a few counts. The rearrangement links TRBV9 to TRBJ1-1; a possible D gene is TRBD1 (6 bases). Germline lookup yields CDR1 SGDLS and CDR2 YYNGEE. With 0 bases removed from V and 9 bases from J, the gap between germline ends came to 12 bases. The CDR3 extends over 13 amino acids. In DNA, the CDR3 is TGTGCCAGCAGCGTAGCTAGGGGGAGTCAAGCTTTCTTT. As protein: CASSVARGSQAFF.

This sequence joins TRBV12-3 or TRBV12-4 and TRBJ1-1; D remains ambiguous. CDR3 length: 13 amino acids. V dropped 7 bases and J dropped 6 bases, with 15 bases sitting between them. The CDR3 here is CASKRFEFSEAFF. DNA of the CDR3: TGTGCCAGCAAAAGATTTGAGTTTTCTGAAGCTTTCTTT.

This clonotype was seen at least ten times. The chain has TRBV12-3 or TRBV12-4 and TRBJ1-2; D possibly corresponds to TRBD1 (6 bases). Trimming pared 5 bases from V and 3 bases from J, leaving 16 bases between. This CDR3 region has 15 residues. The CDR3 DNA sequence: TGTGCCAGCAGTCGTCTCACAGGGTTCGACTATGGCTACACCTTC. Amino acid sequence: CASSRLTGFDYGYTF.

The sample holds a few counts of this clonotype. The genes are TRBV24-1 and TRBJ2-1; maybe TRBD1 (5 bases). Trimming pared 5 bases from V and 2 bases from J, leaving 12 bases between. The germline gives CDR1 KGHDR, CDR2 SFDVKD. There are 15 residues in the CDR3. The CDR3 coding sequence is TGTGCCACCAGTGGTGACAGTGGCGCCTACAATGAGCAGTTCTTC. This encodes CATSGDSGAYNEQFF.